The 21 T cell receptor beta chains given below trace back to one sample, sequenced in a study of T cell repertoires in cytomegalovirus infection (dated by TCRdb to the late 2010s). For sequencing, an Illumina HiSeq 1500 was employed. Through fastp at Q25 and MiXCR, TCRdb rebuilt clones from the public reads, retaining in-frame beta chains. Identical CDR3 protein sequences are pooled into one entry, listed with their most common genes and DNA. This sample is represented by about 300,000 distinct CDR3 sequences; around 9.1% of them were singletons. The ten most abundant clones make up around 2.5% of the sample. The specimen was PBMCs. The origin of the receptors is a human donor in good health (CMV status not recorded). Some clones in this sample may be carry-over from other donors' samples.

The chain uses TRBV28 and TRBJ1-1, with a tentative D call TRBD1 (6 bases). Trimming removed 3 bases at V and 6 bases at J, with 8 bases between. The CDR3 spans 12 residues. CDR1 is MDHEN, CDR2 SYDVKM, per germline. The CDR3 spells CASSFEGAEAFF. DNA for the CDR3: TGTGCCAGCAGTTTTGAGGGGGCTGAAGCTTTCTTT.

The chain joins TRBV2 to TRBJ2-1; a weak D match, TRBD1 (6 bases). CDR3 length equals 15 residues. V was trimmed by 4 bases and J by 0 bases, leaving 10 bases between them. The V gene's germline CDR1 is SNHLY and CDR2 FYNNEI. The CDR3 is CASSANRVSYNEQFF. The CDR3 DNA follows: TGTGCCAGCAGTGCAAACAGGGTCTCCTACAATGAGCAGTTCTTC.

This clonotype occurred many times. The V call is TRBV4-3, the J call TRBJ1-6; D gene uncertain. The CDR3 has 17 amino acids. Germline values: CDR1 LGHNA, CDR2 YSLEER. Trimming removed 0 bases at V and 1 base at J, with 10 bases between. CDR3 sequence: CASSQEASGSYNSPLHF. CDR3 DNA sequence: TGCGCCAGCAGCCAAGAGGCGTCAGGTTCCTATAATTCACCCCTCCACTTT.

This clonotype came up a few times. CDR3 sequence reads: CAISAHSGVGWTEAFF. In DNA, the CDR3 is TGTGCCATCAGTGCCCACAGTGGGGTAGGCTGGACTGAAGCTTTCTTT. The chain carries TRBV10-3 and TRBJ1-1, with D hard to call. V was shortened by 4 bases and J by 5 bases, with 20 bases between the two germline ends. Germline CDR1 is ENHRY and CDR2 is SYGVKD. This CDR3 comprises 16 residues.

This clonotype appeared many times. The chain combines TRBV28 with TRBJ2-1; 9 nucleotides match TRBD1. Germline lookup yields CDR1 MDHEN and CDR2 SYDVKM. This CDR3 has 15 residues. V shed 5 bases, J shed 8 bases, and the junction held 10 bases outside the gene matches. The CDR3 sequence: CASSRRQGGLYEQFF. Here the CDR3 DNA reads TGTGCCAGCAGTAGACGACAGGGGGGGCTGTATGAGCAGTTCTTC.

This chain joins TRBV2 and TRBJ2-7, with D maybe TRBD1 (5 bases). Germline V lookup: CDR1 SNHLY, CDR2 FYNNEI. The V end was cut by 6 bases, the J end by 3 bases, with 9 bases between. The CDR3 has 12 amino acids. This CDR3 reads CASRGQVYEQYF. CDR3 nucleotides: TGTGCCAGCAGAGGACAAGTCTACGAGCAGTACTTC.

The chain combines TRBV20-1 with TRBJ1-2; 10 bases line up with TRBD1. Germline V gene sequence: CDR1 DFQATT, CDR2 SNEGSKA (reference sequence). The ends lost 5 bases at V and 5 bases at J; junction bases unmatched: 5. The CDR3 is 13 residues long. CDR3 region: CSAPDRGKYGYTF. In DNA, the CDR3 is TGCAGTGCTCCGGACAGGGGGAAATATGGCTACACCTTC.

The chain has TRBV5-5 and TRBJ2-2; 7 bases agree with TRBD1. The CDR3 consists of 16 residues. The ends lost 4 bases at V and 2 bases at J; junction bases unmatched: 8. CDR1 SGHKS and CDR2 YYEKEE come from the germline V gene (reference sequence). The CDR3 bases are TGTGCCAGCAGCGGGGAAGGGACAGCTAACACCGGGGAGCTGTTTTTT. Translated, it gives CASSGEGTANTGELFF.

This clonotype was observed many times. The rearrangement links TRBV5-5 to TRBJ2-2; D is uncertain. Germline loops: CDR1 SGHKS, CDR2 YYEKEE (reference sequence). The CDR3 loop spans 12 amino acids. V was trimmed by 7 bases and J by 13 bases, leaving 17 bases between them. The CDR3 DNA reads TGTGCCAGCGGTTCGGACGGGCTCGCGCTGTTTTTT. Protein sequence: CASGSDGLALFF.

This rearrangement joins TRBV6-4 to TRBJ2-2; D is unclear. Germline V lookup: CDR1 MRHNA, CDR2 SNTAGT. The CDR3 has 14 residues. V was trimmed by 5 bases and J by 7 bases, leaving 14 bases between them. CDR3 sequence reads: CASSSQPTDGELFF. CDR3 DNA sequence: TGTGCCAGCAGTAGCCAGCCCACGGACGGGGAGCTGTTTTTT.

This clonotype was observed at least ten times. The V and J genes are TRBV28 and TRBJ1-6; no definite D call. Germline CDR1 MDHEN, CDR2 SYDVKM. The CDR3 is 17 residues long. V was trimmed by 3 bases and J by 1 base, leaving 13 bases between them. This chain's CDR3 is CASSFWEGFSYNSPLHF. CDR3 nucleotides: TGTGCCAGCAGTTTCTGGGAAGGCTTTTCCTATAATTCACCCCTCCACTTT.

The chain recombines TRBV20-1 with TRBJ1-2, with D uncertain. This CDR3 spans 8 amino acids. Looked up from germline, CDR1 is DFQATT and CDR2 is SNEGSKA (reference sequence). CDR3 nucleotide sequence: TGCAGCCAGAATGGCTACACCTTC. It codes for CSQNGYTF.

The chain combines TRBV20-1 with TRBJ1-6, with D unclear. Germline CDR1 is DFQATT and CDR2 is SNEGSKA (reference sequence). CDR3 length: 13 amino acids. Trimming stripped 5 bases from V and 6 bases from J, with 11 bases between. In DNA, the CDR3 is TGCAGTGCTGGCGGTCAGTCTAATTCACCCCTCCACTTT. It codes for CSAGGQSNSPLHF.

This clonotype occurred many times. The chain has TRBV7-3 and TRBJ2-1; 8 nucleotides agree with TRBD2. The trim removed 2 bases at V and 5 bases at J, leaving 11 bases unmatched. Germline V gives CDR1 SGHTA, CDR2 FQGTGA. The CDR3 has 17 residues. The CDR3 bases are TGTGCCAGCAGCTTAGGATTCGGGGGGGCCTTTAACAATGAGCAGTTCTTC. It translates to CASSLGFGGAFNNEQFF.

The chain uses TRBV5-1 and TRBJ2-3; 14 bases agree with TRBD2. This CDR3 has 18 residues. Germline V lookup: CDR1 SGHRS, CDR2 YFSETQ. The V and J ends lost 1 base and 0 bases, in that order; junction bases with no gene match: 4. CDR3: CASSLQGLAGGSTDTQYF. The CDR3 bases are TGCGCCAGCAGCTTGCAAGGACTAGCGGGGGGCAGCACAGATACGCAGTATTTT.

This clonotype has a count of ten or more. The chain links TRBV7-9 to TRBJ1-6; TRBD1 aligns across 7 bases. The CDR3 is made up of 15 amino acids. With V trimmed by 4 bases and J by 9 bases, 9 bases remained unmatched. Per germline, CDR1 SEHNR and CDR2 FQNEAQ (reference sequence). CDR3 DNA sequence: TGTGCCAGCAGCTCCAGGACAGGCTCAGGTTCACCCCTCCACTTT. Its translation: CASSSRTGSGSPLHF.

The chain uses TRBV19 and TRBJ2-1; weak D call: TRBD1 (5 bases). Germline lookup yields CDR1 LNHDA and CDR2 SQIVND (reference sequence). V lost 4 bases and J lost 1, with 11 bases in between. The CDR3 length is 15 residues. The CDR3 DNA is TGTGCCAGTAGTAACCAGGGCCCATCCTACAATGAGCAGTTCTTC. Its translation is CASSNQGPSYNEQFF.

This clonotype was counted at least ten times. The chain is built from TRBV6-2 or TRBV6-3 and TRBJ2-3; perhaps TRBD2 as D (6 bases). The CDR3 is 14 residues long. Germline CDR1 is MNHEY and CDR2 is SVGEGT. V lost 6 bases, J lost 4 bases, and 14 bases lay in between. The CDR3 nucleotides are TGTGCCAGCAGGGGGGATCCTAGCGCAGATACGCAGTATTTT. Translation gives CASRGDPSADTQYF.

This clonotype was observed a handful of times. The CDR3 sequence: CATSSKEGASPLHF. In nucleotides, the CDR3 is TGTGCCACCAGCTCTAAGGAGGGGGCTTCACCCCTCCACTTT. The rearrangement joins TRBV15 to TRBJ1-6, with 7 positions matching TRBD1. The CDR3 runs 14 residues. J lost 9 bases, V lost 5 bases, and 7 bases had no gene match. CDR1 LNHNV and CDR2 YYDKDF come from the germline V gene (reference sequence). The full variable domain, completed using reference TRBV15 and TRBJ1-6, is DAMVIQNPRYQVTQFGKPVTLSCSQTLNHNVMYWYQQKSSQAPKLLFHYYDKDFNNEADTPDNFQSRRPNTSFCFLDIRSPGLGDTAMYLCATSSKEGASPLHFGNGTRLTVT.

This clonotype has a single count. At one end, the junction sequence differs from germline, possibly due to a read error. This chain connects TRBV28 to TRBJ1-6; 7 nucleotides match TRBD1. The CDR3 covers 14 residues. CDR1 and CDR2 from the germline V gene are MDHEN and SYDVKM. The CDR3 loop reads CASIPLDRNSPLHF. CDR3 DNA: TGTGCCAGCATCCCGCTGGACAGGAATTCACCACTCCACTTT.

This clonotype was counted at least ten times. This chain uses TRBV7-8 with TRBJ2-3; TRBD2 agrees at 9 bases. Trimming cost V 2 bases and J 2 bases; bases outside gene matches: 5. This CDR3 has 16 residues. The germline V gene has CDR1 SGHVS and CDR2 FQNEAQ. CDR3 sequence reads: CASSLTSGGLTDTQYF. The CDR3 DNA follows: TGTGCCAGCAGCTTAACAAGCGGGGGGCTCACAGATACGCAGTATTTT.